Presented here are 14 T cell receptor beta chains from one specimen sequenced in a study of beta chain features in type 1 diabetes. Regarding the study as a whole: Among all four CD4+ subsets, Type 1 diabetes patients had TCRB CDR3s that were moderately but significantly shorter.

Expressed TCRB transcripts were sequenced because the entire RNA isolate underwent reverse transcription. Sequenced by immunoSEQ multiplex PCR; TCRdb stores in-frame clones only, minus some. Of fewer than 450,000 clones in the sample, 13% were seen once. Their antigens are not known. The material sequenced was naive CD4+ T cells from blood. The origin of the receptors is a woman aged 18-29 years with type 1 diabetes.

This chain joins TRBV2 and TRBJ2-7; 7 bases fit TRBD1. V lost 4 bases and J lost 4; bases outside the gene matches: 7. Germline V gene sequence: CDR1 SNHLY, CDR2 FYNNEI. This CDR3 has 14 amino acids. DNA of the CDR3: TGTGCCAGCAGTGGTCAAGGGACAGTATACGAGCAGTACGTC. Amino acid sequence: CASSGQGTVYEQYV.

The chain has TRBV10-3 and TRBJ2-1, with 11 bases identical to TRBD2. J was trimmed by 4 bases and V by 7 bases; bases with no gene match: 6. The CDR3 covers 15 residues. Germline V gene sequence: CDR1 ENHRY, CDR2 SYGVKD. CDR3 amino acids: CAINKGLAEYNEQFF. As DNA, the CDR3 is TGTGCCATCAACAAGGGACTAGCGGAATACAATGAGCAGTTCTTC.

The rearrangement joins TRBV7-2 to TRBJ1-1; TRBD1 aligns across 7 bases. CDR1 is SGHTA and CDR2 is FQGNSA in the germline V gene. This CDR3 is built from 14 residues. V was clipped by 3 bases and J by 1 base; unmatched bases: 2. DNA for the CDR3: TGTGCCAGCAGCTTCCGGGACAGGAACACTGAAGCTTTCTTT. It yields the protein CASSFRDRNTEAFF.

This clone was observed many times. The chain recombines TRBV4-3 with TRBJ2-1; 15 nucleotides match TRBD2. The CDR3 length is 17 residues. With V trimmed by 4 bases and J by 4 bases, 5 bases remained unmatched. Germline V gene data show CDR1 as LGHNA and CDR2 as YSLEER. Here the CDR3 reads CASSRGLAGGVYNEQFF. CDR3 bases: TGCGCCAGCAGCCGAGGACTAGCGGGAGGGGTATACAATGAGCAGTTCTTC.

The CDR3 protein is CASSFRQGTDTQYF. CDR3 nucleotides: TGTGCCAGCAGCTTCAGACAGGGTACAGATACGCAGTATTTT. This chain links TRBV9 with TRBJ2-3, with 7 bases aligning to TRBD1. CDR3 length equals 14 residues. The germline CDR1 and CDR2 sequences are SGDLS and YYNGEE. V gave up 4 bases and J gave up 3 bases; unmatched junction bases: 5.

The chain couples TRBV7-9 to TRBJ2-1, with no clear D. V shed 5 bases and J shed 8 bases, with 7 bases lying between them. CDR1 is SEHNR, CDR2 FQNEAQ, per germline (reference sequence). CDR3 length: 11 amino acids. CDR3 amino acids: CASSPSDEQFF. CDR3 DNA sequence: TGTGCCAGCAGCCCCTCAGATGAGCAGTTCTTC.

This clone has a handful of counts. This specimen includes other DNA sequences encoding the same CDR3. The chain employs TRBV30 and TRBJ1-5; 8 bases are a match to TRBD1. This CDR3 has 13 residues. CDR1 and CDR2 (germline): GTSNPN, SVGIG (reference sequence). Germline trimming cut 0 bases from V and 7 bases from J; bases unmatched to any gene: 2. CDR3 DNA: TGTGCCTGGAGTGTACAGGGGGGACAGCCCCAGCATTTT. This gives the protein CAWSVQGGQPQHF.

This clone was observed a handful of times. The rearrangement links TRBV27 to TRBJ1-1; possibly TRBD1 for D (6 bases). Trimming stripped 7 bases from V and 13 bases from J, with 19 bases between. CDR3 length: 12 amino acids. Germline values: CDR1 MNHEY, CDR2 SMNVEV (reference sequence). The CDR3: CASTSRGGVGFF. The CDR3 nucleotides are TGTGCCAGCACCTCGAGGGGGGGAGTCGGTTTCTTT.

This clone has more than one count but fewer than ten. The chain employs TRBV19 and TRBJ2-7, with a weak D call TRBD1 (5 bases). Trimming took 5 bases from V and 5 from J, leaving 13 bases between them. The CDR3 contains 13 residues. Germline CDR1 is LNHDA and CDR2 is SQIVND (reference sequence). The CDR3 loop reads CASSRQGRDEQYF. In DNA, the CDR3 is TGTGCCAGTAGTCGCCAGGGTCGGGACGAGCAGTACTTC.

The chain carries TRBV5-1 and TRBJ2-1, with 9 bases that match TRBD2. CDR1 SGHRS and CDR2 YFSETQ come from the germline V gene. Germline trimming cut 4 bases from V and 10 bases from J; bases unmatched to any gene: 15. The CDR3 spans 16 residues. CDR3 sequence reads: CASSLQGPAGGLEQFF. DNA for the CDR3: TGCGCCAGCAGCCTCCAAGGGCCAGCGGGAGGATTAGAGCAGTTCTTC.

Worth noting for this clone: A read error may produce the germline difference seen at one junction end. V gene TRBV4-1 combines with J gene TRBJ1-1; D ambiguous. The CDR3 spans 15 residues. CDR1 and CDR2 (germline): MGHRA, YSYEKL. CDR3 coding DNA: TGCGCCAGCAGCCAAGGTTTGCAGGTGAATACTGAAGCTTTCTTT. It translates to CASSQGLQVNTEAFF.

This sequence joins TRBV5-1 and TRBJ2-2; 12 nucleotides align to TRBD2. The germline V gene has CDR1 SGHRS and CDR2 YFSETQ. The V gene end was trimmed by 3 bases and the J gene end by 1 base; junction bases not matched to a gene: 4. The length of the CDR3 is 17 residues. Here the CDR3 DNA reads TGCGCCAGCAGCTCTCCGGGACTAGCGGGGAACACCGGGGAGCTGTTTTTT. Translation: CASSSPGLAGNTGELFF.

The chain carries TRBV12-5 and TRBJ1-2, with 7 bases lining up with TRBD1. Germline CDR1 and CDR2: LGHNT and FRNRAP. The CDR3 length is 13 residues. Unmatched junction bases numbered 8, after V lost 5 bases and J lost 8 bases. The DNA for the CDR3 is TGTGCTAGTGGTCGACAGGGCAGAGGGGGCTACACCTTC. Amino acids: CASGRQGRGGYTF.

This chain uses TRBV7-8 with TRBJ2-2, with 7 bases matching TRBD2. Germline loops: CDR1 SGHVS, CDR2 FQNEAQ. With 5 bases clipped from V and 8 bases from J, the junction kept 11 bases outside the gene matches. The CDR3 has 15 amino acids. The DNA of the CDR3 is TGTGCCAGCAGCGCTAGCGGATTTACCTTAGGGGAGCTGTTTTTT. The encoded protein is CASSASGFTLGELFF. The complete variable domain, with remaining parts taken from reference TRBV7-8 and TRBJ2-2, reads GAGVSQSPRYKVAKRGQDVALRCDPISGHVSLFWYQQALGQGPEFLTYFQNEAQLDKSGLPSDRFFAERPEGSVSTLKIQRTQQEDSAVYLCASSASGFTLGELFFGEGSRLTVL.